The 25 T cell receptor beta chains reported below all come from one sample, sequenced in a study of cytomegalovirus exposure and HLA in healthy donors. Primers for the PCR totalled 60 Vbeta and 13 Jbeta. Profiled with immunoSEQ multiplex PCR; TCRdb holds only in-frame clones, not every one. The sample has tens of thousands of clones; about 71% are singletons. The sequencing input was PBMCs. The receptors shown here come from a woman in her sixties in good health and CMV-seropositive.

Here the CDR3 reads CASSSRTGGGRGYTF. For the CDR3, the DNA is TGTGCCAGCAGTTCCCGGACAGGGGGCGGGAGAGGCTACACCTTC. The chain joins TRBV6-5 to TRBJ1-2; 11 bases align to TRBD1. This CDR3 is 15 amino acids long. The V and J ends lost 4 bases and 8 bases, in that order; junction bases with no gene match: 9. CDR1 and CDR2 (germline): MNHEY, SVGAGI.

The CDR3 sequence is CASSGTAQETQYF. CDR3 DNA: TGTGCCAGCAGTGGGACAGCCCAAGAGACCCAGTACTTC. The rearrangement links TRBV2 to TRBJ2-5; perhaps TRBD1 as D (6 bases). The germline V gene encodes CDR1 SNHLY and CDR2 FYNNEI. Between the trimmed V and J ends, which lost 4 bases and 1 base, there was a span of 7 bases. CDR3 length: 13 residues. The full variable domain, rest sourced from reference TRBV2 and TRBJ2-5, is EPEVTQTPSHQVTQMGQEVILRCVPISNHLYFYWYRQILGQKVEFLVSFYNNEISEKSEIFDDQFSVERPDGSNFTLKIRSTKLEDSAMYFCASSGTAQETQYFGPGTRLLVL.

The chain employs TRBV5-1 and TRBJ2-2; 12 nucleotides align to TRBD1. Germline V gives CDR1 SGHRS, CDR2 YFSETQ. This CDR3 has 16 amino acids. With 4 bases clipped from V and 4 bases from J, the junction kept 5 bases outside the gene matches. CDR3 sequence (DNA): TGCGCCAGCAGCACCCCGGGACAGGGGGCCACCGGGGAGCTGTTTTTT. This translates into CASSTPGQGATGELFF.

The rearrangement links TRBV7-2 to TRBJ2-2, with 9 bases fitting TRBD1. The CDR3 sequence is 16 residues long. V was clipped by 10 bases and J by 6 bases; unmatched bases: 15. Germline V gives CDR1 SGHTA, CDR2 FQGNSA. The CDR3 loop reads CATKVAGTGFAGELFF. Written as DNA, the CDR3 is TGTGCCACCAAGGTGGCGGGGACAGGGTTCGCCGGGGAGCTGTTTTTT. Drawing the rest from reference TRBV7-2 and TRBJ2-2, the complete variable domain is GAGVSQSPSNKVTEKGKDVELRCDPISGHTALYWYRQSLGQGLEFLIYFQGNSAPDKSGLPSDRFSAERTGGSVSTLTIQRTQQEDSAVYLCATKVAGTGFAGELFFGEGSRLTVL.

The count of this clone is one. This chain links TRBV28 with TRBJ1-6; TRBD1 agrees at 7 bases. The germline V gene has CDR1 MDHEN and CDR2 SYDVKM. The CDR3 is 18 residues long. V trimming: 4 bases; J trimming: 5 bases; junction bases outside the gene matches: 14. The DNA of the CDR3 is TGTGCCAGCAGTTCAGGGGGAAGGGGGACAAGAGATAATTCACCCCTCCACTTT. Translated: CASSSGGRGTRDNSPLHF.

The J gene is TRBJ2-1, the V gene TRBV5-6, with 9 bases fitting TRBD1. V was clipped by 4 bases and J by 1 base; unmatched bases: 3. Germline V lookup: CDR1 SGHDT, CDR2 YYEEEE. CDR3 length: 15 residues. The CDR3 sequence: CASSRTGVSYNEQFF. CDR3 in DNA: TGTGCCAGCAGCCGGACAGGGGTATCCTACAATGAGCAGTTCTTC.

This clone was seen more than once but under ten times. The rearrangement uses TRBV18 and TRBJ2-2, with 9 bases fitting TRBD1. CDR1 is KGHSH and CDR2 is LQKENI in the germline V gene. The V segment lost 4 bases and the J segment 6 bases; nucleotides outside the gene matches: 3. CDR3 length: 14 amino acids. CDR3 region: CASSQQGASGELFF. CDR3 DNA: TGTGCCAGCTCACAACAGGGGGCGTCCGGGGAGCTGTTTTTT.

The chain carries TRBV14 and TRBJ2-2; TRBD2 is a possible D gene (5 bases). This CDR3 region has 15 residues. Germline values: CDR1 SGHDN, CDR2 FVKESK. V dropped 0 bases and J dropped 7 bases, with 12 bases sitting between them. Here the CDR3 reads CASSQDLEGSGELFF. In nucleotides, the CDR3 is TGTGCCAGCAGCCAAGATCTTGAGGGAAGCGGGGAGCTGTTTTTT.

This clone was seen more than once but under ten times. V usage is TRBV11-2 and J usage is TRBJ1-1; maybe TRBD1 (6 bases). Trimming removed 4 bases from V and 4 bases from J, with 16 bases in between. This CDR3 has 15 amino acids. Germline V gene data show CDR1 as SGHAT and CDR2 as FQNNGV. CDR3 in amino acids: CASSSVRGGGTEAFF. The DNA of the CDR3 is TGTGCCAGCAGCTCAGTACGGGGGGGCGGCACTGAAGCTTTCTTT. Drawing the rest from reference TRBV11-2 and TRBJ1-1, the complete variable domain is EAGVAQSPRYKIIEKRQSVAFWCNPISGHATLYWYQQILGQGPKLLIQFQNNGVVDDSQLPKDRFSAERLKGVDSTLKIQPAKLEDSAVYLCASSSVRGGGTEAFFGQGTRLTVV.

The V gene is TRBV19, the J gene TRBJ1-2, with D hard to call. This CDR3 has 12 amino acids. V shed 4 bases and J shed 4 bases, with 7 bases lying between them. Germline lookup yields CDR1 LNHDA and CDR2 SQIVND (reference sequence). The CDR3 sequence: CASSNFRYGYTF. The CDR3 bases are TGTGCCAGTAGTAACTTTCGCTATGGCTACACCTTC.

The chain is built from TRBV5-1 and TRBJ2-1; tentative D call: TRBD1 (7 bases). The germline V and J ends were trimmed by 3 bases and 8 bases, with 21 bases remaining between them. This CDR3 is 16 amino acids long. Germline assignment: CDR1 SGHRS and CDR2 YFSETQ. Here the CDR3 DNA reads TGCGCCAGCAGCTCGGAGGGGGCGCGGAGGGGAGATGAGCAGTTCTTC. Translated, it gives CASSSEGARRGDEQFF.

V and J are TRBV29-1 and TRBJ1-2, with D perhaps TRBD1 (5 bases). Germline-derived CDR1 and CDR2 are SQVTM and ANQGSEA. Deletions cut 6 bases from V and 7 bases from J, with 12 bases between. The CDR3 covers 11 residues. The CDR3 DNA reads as TGCAGCGTCCCGACAGCCGGTGGCTACACCTTC. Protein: CSVPTAGGYTF. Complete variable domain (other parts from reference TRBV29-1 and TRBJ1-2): SAVISQKPSRDICQRGTSLTIQCQVDSQVTMMFWYRQQPGQSLTLIATANQGSEATYESGFVIDKFPISRPNLTFSTLTVSNMSPEDSSIYLCSVPTAGGYTFGSGTRLTVV.

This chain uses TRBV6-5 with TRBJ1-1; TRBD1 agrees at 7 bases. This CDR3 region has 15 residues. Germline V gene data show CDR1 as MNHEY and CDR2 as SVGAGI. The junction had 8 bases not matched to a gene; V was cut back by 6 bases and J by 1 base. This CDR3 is CASRPRGQSNTEAFF. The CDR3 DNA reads TGTGCCAGCAGACCCCGGGGACAGTCGAACACTGAAGCTTTCTTT.

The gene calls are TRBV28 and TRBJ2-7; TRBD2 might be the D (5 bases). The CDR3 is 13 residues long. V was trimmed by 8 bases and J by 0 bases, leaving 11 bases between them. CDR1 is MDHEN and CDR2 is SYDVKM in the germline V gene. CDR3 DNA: TGTGCCAGCGCCCCGGGATTCTCCTACGAGCAGTACTTC. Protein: CASAPGFSYEQYF.

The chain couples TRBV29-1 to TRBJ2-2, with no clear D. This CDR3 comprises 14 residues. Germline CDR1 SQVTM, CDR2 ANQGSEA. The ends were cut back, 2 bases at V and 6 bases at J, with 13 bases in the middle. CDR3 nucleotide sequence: TGCAGCGTTGAATTGCGTGCGAGCCCCGGGGAGCTGTTTTTT. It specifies CSVELRASPGELFF.

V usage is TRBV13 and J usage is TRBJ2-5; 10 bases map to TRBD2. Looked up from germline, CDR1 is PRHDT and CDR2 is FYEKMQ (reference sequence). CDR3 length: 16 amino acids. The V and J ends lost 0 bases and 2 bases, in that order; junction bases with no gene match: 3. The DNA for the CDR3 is TGTGCCAGCAGCTTAGGCCGGACTAGCGGACAAGAGACCCAGTACTTC. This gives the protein CASSLGRTSGQETQYF. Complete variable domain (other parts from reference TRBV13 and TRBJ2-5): AAGVIQSPRHLIKEKRETATLKCYPIPRHDTVYWYQQGPGQDPQFLISFYEKMQSDKGSIPDRFSAQQFSDYHSELNMSSLELGDSALYFCASSLGRTSGQETQYFGPGTRLLVL.

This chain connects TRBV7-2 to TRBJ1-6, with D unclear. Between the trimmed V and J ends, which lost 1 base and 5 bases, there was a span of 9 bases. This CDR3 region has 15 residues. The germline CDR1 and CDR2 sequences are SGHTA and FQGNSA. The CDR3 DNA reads TGTGCCAGCAGCTTAGGCGCGTCCAATAATTCACCCCTCCACTTT. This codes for CASSLGASNNSPLHF. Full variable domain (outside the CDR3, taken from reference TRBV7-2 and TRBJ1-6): GAGVSQSPSNKVTEKGKDVELRCDPISGHTALYWYRQSLGQGLEFLIYFQGNSAPDKSGLPSDRFSAERTGGSVSTLTIQRTQQEDSAVYLCASSLGASNNSPLHFGNGTRLTVT.

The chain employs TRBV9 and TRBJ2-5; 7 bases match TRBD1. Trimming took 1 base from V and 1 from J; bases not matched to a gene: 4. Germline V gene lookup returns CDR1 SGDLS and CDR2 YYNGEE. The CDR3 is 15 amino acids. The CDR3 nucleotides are TGTGCCAGCAGCGTAAGTACAGGGGTCCAAGAGACCCAGTACTTC. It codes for CASSVSTGVQETQYF.

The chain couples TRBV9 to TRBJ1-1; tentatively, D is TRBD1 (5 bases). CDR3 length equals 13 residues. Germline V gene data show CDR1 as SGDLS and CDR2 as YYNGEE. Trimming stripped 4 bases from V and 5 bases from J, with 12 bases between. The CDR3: CASSYVGGTEAFF. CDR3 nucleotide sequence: TGTGCCAGCAGCTACGTGGGGGGTACTGAAGCTTTCTTT.

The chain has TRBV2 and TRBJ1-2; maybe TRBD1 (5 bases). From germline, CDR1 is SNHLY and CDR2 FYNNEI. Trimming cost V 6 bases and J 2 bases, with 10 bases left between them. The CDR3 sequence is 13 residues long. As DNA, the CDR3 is TGTGCCAGCAGCGAGAGACAGAACTATGGCTACACCTTC. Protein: CASSERQNYGYTF.

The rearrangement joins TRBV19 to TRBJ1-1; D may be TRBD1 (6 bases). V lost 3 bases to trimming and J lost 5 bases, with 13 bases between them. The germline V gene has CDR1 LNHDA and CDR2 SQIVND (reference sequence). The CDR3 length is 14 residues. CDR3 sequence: CASSIGQTSTEAFF. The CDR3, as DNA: TGTGCCAGTAGTATTGGACAGACCTCGACTGAAGCTTTCTTT.

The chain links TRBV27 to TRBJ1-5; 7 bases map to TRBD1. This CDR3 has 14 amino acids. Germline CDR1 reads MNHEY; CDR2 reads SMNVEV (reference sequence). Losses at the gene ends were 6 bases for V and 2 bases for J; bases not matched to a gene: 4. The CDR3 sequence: CASSPGTGNQPQHF. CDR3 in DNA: TGTGCCAGCAGCCCGGGGACAGGCAATCAGCCCCAGCATTTT.

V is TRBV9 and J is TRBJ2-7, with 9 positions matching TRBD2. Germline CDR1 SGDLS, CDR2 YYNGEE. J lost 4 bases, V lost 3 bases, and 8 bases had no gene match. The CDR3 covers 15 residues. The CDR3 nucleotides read TGTGCCAGCAGCGCGACTAGCGGCTTATTATACGAGCAGTACTTC. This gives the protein CASSATSGLLYEQYF.

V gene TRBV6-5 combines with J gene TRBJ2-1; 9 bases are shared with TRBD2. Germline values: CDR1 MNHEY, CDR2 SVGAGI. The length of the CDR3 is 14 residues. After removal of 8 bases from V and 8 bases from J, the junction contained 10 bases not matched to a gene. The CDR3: CASHSGGGGYEQFF. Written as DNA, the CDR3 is TGTGCCAGCCATAGCGGGGGAGGCGGCTATGAGCAGTTCTTC.

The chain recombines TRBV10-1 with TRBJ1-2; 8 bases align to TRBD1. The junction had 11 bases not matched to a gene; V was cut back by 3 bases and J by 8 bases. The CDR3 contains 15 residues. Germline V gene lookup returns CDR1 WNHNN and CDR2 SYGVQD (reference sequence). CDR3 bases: TGCGCCAGCAGTGATAAAAGAGTGGGACAGGACGGCTACACCTTC. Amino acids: CASSDKRVGQDGYTF.